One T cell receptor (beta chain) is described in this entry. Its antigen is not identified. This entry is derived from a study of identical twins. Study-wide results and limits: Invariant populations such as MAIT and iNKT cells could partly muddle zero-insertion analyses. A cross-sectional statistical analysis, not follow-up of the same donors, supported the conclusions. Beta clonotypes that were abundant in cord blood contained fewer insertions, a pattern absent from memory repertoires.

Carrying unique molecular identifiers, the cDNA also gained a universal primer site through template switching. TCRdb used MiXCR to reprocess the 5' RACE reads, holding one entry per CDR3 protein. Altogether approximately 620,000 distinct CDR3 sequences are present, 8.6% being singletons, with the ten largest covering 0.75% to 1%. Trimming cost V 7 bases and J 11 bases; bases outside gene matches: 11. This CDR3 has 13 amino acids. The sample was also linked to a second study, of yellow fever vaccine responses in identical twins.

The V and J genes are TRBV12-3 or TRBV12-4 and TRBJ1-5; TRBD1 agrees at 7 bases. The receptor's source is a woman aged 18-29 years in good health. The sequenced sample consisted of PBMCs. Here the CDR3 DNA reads TGTGCCAGCACTGACAGGGCGAGGGGGACCCAGCATTTT. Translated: CASTDRARGTQHF.